The next 17 T cell receptor beta chains were all read from a single sample in a study of cytomegalovirus exposure and HLA in healthy donors. Vbeta (60) and Jbeta (13) primers were used in the PCR. Libraries were prepared by immunoSEQ multiplex PCR; TCRdb keeps only in-frame clonotypes and omits some of them. In the table there are about 180,000 clones, roughly four fifths of which are singletons. The sequenced sample consisted of PBMCs. The receptor source for this set is a male donor in good health and CMV-seronegative.

The J gene is TRBJ2-7, the V gene TRBV6-1; 10 positions match TRBD1. Per the germline V gene, CDR1 is MNHNS and CDR2 is SASEGT. V trimming: 4 bases; J trimming: 3 bases; junction bases outside the gene matches: 9. The CDR3 is 16 residues long. The CDR3 loop reads CASSVTPGQGNYEQYF. The CDR3, as DNA: TGTGCCAGCAGTGTAACACCGGGACAGGGGAACTACGAGCAGTACTTC.

In this sample, this clone turned up once. This rearrangement joins TRBV9 to TRBJ2-5, with 7 bases that match TRBD2. The junction had 6 bases not matched to a gene; V was cut back by 0 bases and J by 4 bases. Germline lookup yields CDR1 SGDLS and CDR2 YYNGEE. The CDR3 spans 15 residues. CDR3 residues: CASSVVGGAGETQYF. CDR3 nucleotides: TGTGCCAGCAGCGTAGTGGGAGGGGCGGGAGAGACCCAGTACTTC.

The chain uses TRBV28 and TRBJ1-3; D is possibly TRBD1 (6 bases). Trimming removed 5 bases at V and 9 bases at J, with 20 bases between. The CDR3 is 15 amino acids. Germline CDR1 is MDHEN and CDR2 is SYDVKM. The CDR3 loop is CASSPDGQGRATIYF. In DNA, the CDR3 is TGTGCCAGCAGTCCGGACGGCCAGGGGAGAGCCACCATATATTTT. The variable domain in full, completed from reference TRBV28 and TRBJ1-3, reads DVKVTQSSRYLVKRTGEKVFLECVQDMDHENMFWYRQDPGLGLRLIYFSYDVKMKEKGDIPEGYSVSREKKERFSLILESASTNQTSMYLCASSPDGQGRATIYFGEGSWLTVV.

Written as DNA, the CDR3 is TGTGCCAGCAGTGAAGTAGGCGGGGTTTCCTACAATGAGCAGTTCTTC. The encoded protein is CASSEVGGVSYNEQFF. The chain is built from TRBV6-1 and TRBJ2-1; D is possibly TRBD2 (6 bases). The V gene lost 1 base and the J gene lost 1 base, with 11 bases spanning the gap. Per germline, CDR1 MNHNS and CDR2 SASEGT. This CDR3 contains 16 residues.

The CDR3 is CASSEGTGRSDQPQHF. The CDR3, as DNA: TGCGCCAGCAGTGAGGGCACGGGGAGATCCGATCAGCCCCAGCATTTT. The chain employs TRBV10-2 and TRBJ1-5; the D is unclear. The V and J ends lost 2 bases and 5 bases respectively, with 16 bases between them. Germline V lookup: CDR1 WSHSY, CDR2 SAAADI. CDR3 length equals 16 residues.

The chain combines TRBV9 with TRBJ2-1; 9 bases align to TRBD2. The CDR3 runs 19 residues. CDR1 and CDR2 (germline): SGDLS, YYNGEE. The V segment lost 4 bases and the J segment 0 bases; nucleotides outside the gene matches: 14. The CDR3 loop reads CASSPRIAGVANSYNEQFF. In nucleotides, the CDR3 is TGTGCCAGCAGCCCCCGAATAGCGGGGGTAGCCAACTCCTACAATGAGCAGTTCTTC.

The V gene is TRBV6-6, the J gene TRBJ1-3; a weak D match, TRBD1 (6 bases). Trimming cost V 5 bases and J 4 bases, with 12 bases left between them. The CDR3 runs 14 residues. Germline V gene data show CDR1 as MNHNY and CDR2 as SVGAGI (reference sequence). This CDR3 is CASSLTGFGNTIYF. The CDR3 DNA is TGTGCCAGCAGTCTCACAGGGTTCGGAAACACCATATATTTT.

V is TRBV4-1 and J is TRBJ2-7; 10 nucleotides match TRBD2. After removal of 1 base from V and 3 bases from J, the junction contained 6 bases not matched to a gene. The V gene's germline CDR1 is MGHRA and CDR2 YSYEKL. This CDR3 has 16 amino acids. CDR3 sequence (DNA): TGCGCCAGCAGCCAAGTTATAGCGGGAGGCGTCTACGAGCAGTACTTC. Translated: CASSQVIAGGVYEQYF.

The rearrangement links TRBV29-1 to TRBJ1-1; weak D call: TRBD1 (6 bases). The germline V gene has CDR1 SQVTM and CDR2 ANQGSEA. Deletions cut 6 bases from V and 1 base from J, with 15 bases between. The CDR3 loop spans 14 amino acids. The CDR3 loop reads CSVRGGTANTEAFF. In DNA form, the CDR3 reads TGCAGCGTCAGGGGTGGGACGGCGAACACTGAAGCTTTCTTT.

This chain connects TRBV6-1 to TRBJ2-1, with D unclear. Per germline, CDR1 MNHNS and CDR2 SASEGT. The CDR3 spans 13 residues. V gave up 5 bases and J gave up 6 bases, with 11 bases separating them. The CDR3 DNA reads TGTGCCAGCAGTTGGGTAGGCGGCAATGAGCAGTTCTTC. It translates to CASSWVGGNEQFF.

V and J are TRBV6-5 and TRBJ1-5, with TRBD1 matching over 9 bases. The germline V gene has CDR1 MNHEY and CDR2 SVGAGI. The J segment lost 1 base and the V segment lost 5 bases, leaving 3 bases of the junction unmatched. CDR3 length: 15 residues. In DNA, the CDR3 is TGTGCCAGCAGTCGACAGGGGGAGAGCAATCAGCCCCAGCATTTT. Translated, it gives CASSRQGESNQPQHF.

This clone has only a few counts. V and J are TRBV19 and TRBJ2-2; 16 positions agree with TRBD2. The trim removed 2 bases at V and 6 bases at J, leaving 3 bases unmatched. There are 17 residues in the CDR3. Germline assignment: CDR1 LNHDA and CDR2 SQIVND (reference sequence). The chain's CDR3 is CASSILGLAGGPGELFF. The CDR3 DNA reads TGTGCCAGTAGTATATTGGGACTAGCGGGGGGGCCCGGGGAGCTGTTTTTT.

The CDR3 coding sequence is TGTGCCAGCAGTTTCCCAAAGACAGCCACTACCTACGAGCAGTACTTC. As protein: CASSFPKTATTYEQYF. This chain connects TRBV28 to TRBJ2-5; a weak D match, TRBD1 (5 bases). The closer fit of TRBJ2-7 to the DNA end suggests the J call may be wrong. The CDR3 is 16 residues long. Germline-derived CDR1 and CDR2 are MDHEN and SYDVKM.

The chain carries TRBV6-4 and TRBJ2-7; 9 bases are shared with TRBD1. J was trimmed by 5 bases and V by 10 bases; bases with no gene match: 12. Germline V gene lookup returns CDR1 MRHNA and CDR2 SNTAGT. CDR3 length: 14 residues. The CDR3 is CAICSGTGSHEQYF. Written as DNA, the CDR3 is TGTGCCATCTGTTCCGGGACAGGGAGCCACGAGCAGTACTTC.

The chain is built from TRBV7-8 and TRBJ2-1; the D gene is possibly TRBD2 (5 bases). The CDR3 has 11 residues. V lost 2 bases and J 10 bases, leaving 6 bases between the germline ends. Germline lookup yields CDR1 SGHVS and CDR2 FQNEAQ. CDR3 sequence (DNA): TGTGCCAGCAGCTTAACGGGGGAGCAGTTCTTC. Protein product: CASSLTGEQFF.

The gene calls are TRBV28 and TRBJ2-7, with D possibly TRBD2 on 7 matching bases. V dropped 2 bases and J dropped 2 bases, with 13 bases sitting between them. Germline V gives CDR1 MDHEN, CDR2 SYDVKM. The CDR3 covers 15 residues. The DNA for the CDR3 is TGTGCCAGCAGTTTAACCTCCGGGGGGCCCTACGAGCAGTACTTC. It encodes CASSLTSGGPYEQYF.

This sequence joins TRBV30 and TRBJ2-1; 12 bases match TRBD2. CDR1 and CDR2 from the germline V gene are GTSNPN and SVGIG (reference sequence). V shed 3 bases and J 10 bases; nucleotides not matched to a gene: 13. The CDR3 extends over 16 amino acids. Here the CDR3 DNA reads TGTGCCTGGAGCCCTCCGGGACTAGCGGGTCGTTTGGAGCAGTTCTTC. Translating gives CAWSPPGLAGRLEQFF.